These 16 T cell receptor beta chains originate from one sample sequenced in a study of T cell clones after liver transplantation. Profiled with immunoSEQ multiplex PCR; TCRdb holds only in-frame clones, not every one. The data show about 53,000 clones, approximately 84% seen once. The material sequenced was CD4+ T cells from blood, taken before liver transplant. The receptors here all came from a human donor who received a liver transplant.

The chain has TRBV6-5 and TRBJ2-7; D gene uncertain. The length of the CDR3 is 15 residues. V was pared by 8 bases and J by 0 bases, with 17 bases between. Per the germline V gene, CDR1 is MNHEY and CDR2 is SVGAGI. CDR3: CASRSVGSPSYEQYF. The CDR3 DNA follows: TGTGCCAGCCGGAGCGTCGGCTCCCCCTCCTACGAGCAGTACTTC.

The genes are TRBV28 and TRBJ2-5; 7 positions match TRBD2. The CDR3 spans 15 residues. V dropped 5 bases and J dropped 1; count of bases not matched to a gene: 7. Germline lookup yields CDR1 MDHEN and CDR2 SYDVKM. Here the CDR3 reads CASSRLAGIQETQYF. DNA for the CDR3: TGTGCCAGCAGTCGATTAGCGGGCATCCAAGAGACCCAGTACTTC.

This rearrangement joins TRBV5-4 to TRBJ2-7, with 8 bases matching TRBD2. Germline assignment: CDR1 SGHNT and CDR2 YYREEE (reference sequence). CDR3 length: 14 amino acids. V trimming: 3 bases; J trimming: 3 bases; junction bases outside the gene matches: 5. CDR3 nucleotide sequence: TGTGCCAGCAGCTCGGGCGGGGGGATCTACGAGCAGTACTTC. It yields the protein CASSSGGGIYEQYF.

In this sample, this clone turned up a few times. For the CDR3, the DNA is TGTGCCAGCAGCGTAGGTCGAGCCTCGAACACCGGGGAGCTGTTTTTT. Amino acid sequence: CASSVGRASNTGELFF. This rearrangement joins TRBV9 to TRBJ2-2; D is uncertain. V lost 0 bases to trimming and J lost 0 bases, with 9 bases between them. CDR3 size: 16 residues. Germline V gene sequence: CDR1 SGDLS, CDR2 YYNGEE.

The chain uses TRBV9 and TRBJ2-2, with D perhaps TRBD2 (5 bases). CDR1 is SGDLS and CDR2 is YYNGEE in the germline V gene. V was cut by 0 bases and J by 5 bases, with 11 bases left in between. This CDR3 is built from 15 residues. The CDR3 coding sequence is TGTGCCAGCAGCGTAGGAGGGCTCAGGACCGGGGAGCTGTTTTTT. This encodes CASSVGGLRTGELFF.

The chain carries TRBV5-6 and TRBJ2-5; the D is unclear. From germline, CDR1 is SGHDT and CDR2 YYEEEE. The ends were cut back, 2 bases at V and 2 bases at J, with 10 bases in the middle. The CDR3 is 14 residues long. The CDR3 DNA reads TGTGCCAGCAGCTTTCCATCCCCACAAGAGACCCAGTACTTC. Encoded protein: CASSFPSPQETQYF.

The chain recombines TRBV11-2 with TRBJ2-5, with 9 nucleotides matching TRBD2. The V gene's germline CDR1 is SGHAT and CDR2 FQNNGV. With V trimmed by 2 bases and J by 5 bases, 6 bases remained unmatched. The CDR3 contains 15 residues. CDR3 region: CASSLWRGGAETQYF. The CDR3 nucleotides are TGTGCCAGCAGCTTATGGCGCGGGGGGGCGGAGACCCAGTACTTC.

This clone was picked up one time. The chain is built from TRBV4-3 and TRBJ1-1; 7 nucleotides match TRBD1. CDR1 is LGHNA, CDR2 YSLEER, per germline. V gave up 0 bases and J gave up 11 bases; unmatched junction bases: 15. CDR3 length: 16 residues. The CDR3 spells CASSQDIGRRGRWAFF. The DNA for the CDR3 is TGCGCCAGCAGCCAAGATATTGGGAGGAGGGGGCGCTGGGCTTTCTTT.

This chain joins TRBV6-5 and TRBJ1-1, with D tentatively TRBD1 (5 bases). V was shortened by 5 bases and J by 2 bases, with 9 bases between the two germline ends. This CDR3 region has 13 residues. Germline V gives CDR1 MNHEY, CDR2 SVGAGI. CDR3 protein: CASSKTVNTEAFF. The CDR3 nucleotides are TGTGCCAGCAGTAAGACAGTTAACACTGAAGCTTTCTTT.

The rearrangement joins TRBV18 to TRBJ2-7; D may be TRBD1 (5 bases). V lost 2 bases and J 2 bases, leaving 13 bases between the germline ends. Germline V gene data show CDR1 as KGHSH and CDR2 as LQKENI. This CDR3 spans 15 amino acids. The chain's CDR3 is CASSPSTDRTYEQYF. In nucleotides, the CDR3 is TGTGCCAGCTCACCATCGACAGACAGAACCTACGAGCAGTACTTC.

The V gene is TRBV2, the J gene TRBJ2-1; a possible D gene is TRBD2 (6 bases). Trimming pared 3 bases from V and 6 bases from J, leaving 12 bases between. The CDR3 contains 14 residues. CDR1 and CDR2 (germline): SNHLY, FYNNEI. CDR3 in DNA: TGTGCCAGCAGTGAGTTACTAGCTTCCAATGAGCAGTTCTTC. This codes for CASSELLASNEQFF. Supplemented by reference TRBV2 and TRBJ2-1, the full variable domain reads EPEVTQTPSHQVTQMGQEVILRCVPISNHLYFYWYRQILGQKVEFLVSFYNNEISEKSEIFDDQFSVERPDGSNFTLKIRSTKLEDSAMYFCASSELLASNEQFFGPGTRLTVL.

This clone was seen a few times. V and J are TRBV5-4 and TRBJ2-7; no reliable D call. The V end lost 0 bases, the J end lost 2 bases, and 12 bases lay between the germline ends. CDR1 SGHNT and CDR2 YYREEE come from the germline V gene (reference sequence). The CDR3 totals 15 residues. CDR3 DNA: TGTGCCAGCAGCTTGGAAAGCTCGGTTCCCTACGAGCAGTACTTC. Amino acids: CASSLESSVPYEQYF.

CDR3 DNA: TGTGCCAGCAGCTTAGGGGGGGCGCACAATTCACCCCTCCACTTT. Translating gives CASSLGGAHNSPLHF. The chain recombines TRBV11-3 with TRBJ1-6; possible D gene TRBD1, 6 bases. Germline V gene data show CDR1 as SGHNT and CDR2 as YENEEA. Trimming removed 1 base at V and 7 bases at J, with 11 bases between. The CDR3 totals 15 residues.

This chain uses TRBV2 with TRBJ1-4; 7 positions match TRBD1. The CDR3 is made up of 14 amino acids. Germline loops: CDR1 SNHLY, CDR2 FYNNEI. Trimming took 4 bases from V and 8 from J; bases not matched to a gene: 7. CDR3 in amino acids: CASSVGGSGEKLFF. CDR3 DNA: TGTGCCAGCAGTGTAGGGGGCTCGGGGGAAAAACTGTTTTTT.

The chain has TRBV10-3 and TRBJ1-3, with a tentative D call TRBD1 (5 bases). Germline loops: CDR1 ENHRY, CDR2 SYGVKD. This CDR3 region has 13 residues. Trimming removed 6 bases at V and 0 bases at J, with 6 bases between. CDR3 sequence: CAIRGDSGNTIYF. In nucleotides, the CDR3 is TGTGCCATCAGGGGGGACTCTGGAAACACCATATATTTT.

The chain carries TRBV6-5 and TRBJ1-6; 7 positions match TRBD1. Trimming at V came to 7 bases and at J to 6 bases, leaving 6 bases not matched to a gene. The CDR3 has 14 residues. Germline assignment: CDR1 MNHEY and CDR2 SVGAGI. CDR3 in DNA: TGTGCCAGCACACCGGGACAGCCTAATTCACCCCTCCACTTT. As protein: CASTPGQPNSPLHF.